These 9 T cell receptor beta chains were all obtained from the same sample, sequenced in a study of T cell responses to AZD1222 COVID-19 vaccine. This table comes from immunoSEQ multiplex PCR, and its TCRdb copy is limited to in-frame clones, with some not included. The top ten hold 6.5% to 8.5% of the sample, which has around 120,000 clones, 87% seen once. The sample in question was peripheral blood, obtained on day 0 of AZD1222 vaccination. These receptors originate from an adult in good health.

The chain recombines TRBV7-9 with TRBJ1-6, with 8 bases fitting TRBD1. The ends lost 6 bases at V and 7 bases at J; junction bases unmatched: 5. The CDR3 totals 14 residues. Per the germline V gene, CDR1 is SEHNR and CDR2 is FQNEAQ (reference sequence). The CDR3 region has the DNA TGTGCCAGCAGACGTCCAGGGGGCAATTCACCCCTCCACTTT. Protein: CASRRPGGNSPLHF.

V usage is TRBV7-9 and J usage is TRBJ2-2; the D gene is possibly TRBD1 (5 bases). Germline CDR1 is SEHNR and CDR2 is FQNEAQ (reference sequence). V dropped 4 bases and J dropped 0 bases, with 9 bases sitting between them. The CDR3 is made up of 15 amino acids. The CDR3 bases are TGTGCCAGCAGCTCGACAGCCTCGAACACCGGGGAGCTGTTTTTT. It translates to CASSSTASNTGELFF.

CDR3 loop: CASTLLTGANVLTF. As DNA, the CDR3 is TGTGCCAGTACCCTCCTGACTGGGGCCAACGTCCTGACTTTC. The chain joins TRBV19 to TRBJ2-6; D uncertain. Germline CDR1 is LNHDA and CDR2 is SQIVND (reference sequence). The V gene lost 7 bases and the J gene lost 2 bases, with 9 bases spanning the gap. The CDR3 is 14 residues long. The whole variable domain, filled in from reference TRBV19 and TRBJ2-6, reads DGGITQSPKYLFRKEGQNVTLSCEQNLNHDAMYWYRQDPGQGLRLIYYSQIVNDFQKGDIAEGYSVSREKKESFPLTVTSAQKNPTAFYLCASTLLTGANVLTFGAGSRLTVL.

CDR3 sequence (DNA): TGCGCCAGCAGCTGGTCGGACAGGGTGAAGGATGAAGCTTTCTTT. Translation: CASSWSDRVKDEAFF. The chain recombines TRBV5-1 with TRBJ1-1; 8 nucleotides align to TRBD1. The germline CDR1 and CDR2 sequences are SGHRS and YFSETQ. J was trimmed by 7 bases and V by 3 bases; bases with no gene match: 11. The length of the CDR3 is 15 residues.

Only one count was recorded for this clone. The rearrangement links TRBV30 to TRBJ2-2; possibly TRBD2 for D (5 bases). V was clipped by 4 bases and J by 6 bases, with 21 bases between them. CDR3 length: 16 amino acids. The germline CDR1 and CDR2 sequences are GTSNPN and SVGIG (reference sequence). The CDR3 nucleotides read TGTGCCTGGACCCCTGGAGGATACGGGGATGCCGGGGAGCTGTTTTTT. This encodes CAWTPGGYGDAGELFF.

The J gene is TRBJ1-5, the V gene TRBV27, with TRBD1 matching 9 bases. Trimming took 7 bases from V and 4 from J; bases not matched to a gene: 11. Germline V gives CDR1 MNHEY, CDR2 SMNVEV (reference sequence). The CDR3 runs 16 residues. CDR3 sequence: CASIPLQGARNQPQHF. The DNA for the CDR3 is TGTGCCAGCATCCCCTTACAGGGGGCGCGGAATCAGCCCCAGCATTTT.

The chain has TRBV28 and TRBJ1-4; 10 bases line up with TRBD1. V lost 5 bases to trimming and J lost 8 bases; unmatched junction nucleotides: 8. The V gene's germline CDR1 is MDHEN and CDR2 SYDVKM. This CDR3 has 15 amino acids. The CDR3 is CASSTPTGGAEKLFF. The DNA for the CDR3 is TGTGCCAGCAGTACACCGACAGGGGGCGCGGAAAAACTGTTTTTT.

The chain couples TRBV28 to TRBJ2-7; the D gene is possibly TRBD1 (5 bases). Trimming removed 1 base from V and 3 bases from J, with 13 bases in between. This CDR3 comprises 15 residues. Germline lookup yields CDR1 MDHEN and CDR2 SYDVKM. As DNA, the CDR3 is TGTGCCAGCAGTTTATTCAGGGATGCGTTCTACGAGCAGTACTTC. Translating gives CASSLFRDAFYEQYF.

In its sample, this clone was seen once. The chain uses TRBV27 and TRBJ1-1, with a possible D match to TRBD1 (5 bases). The CDR3 sequence is 14 residues long. Trimming took 5 bases from V and 1 from J, leaving 11 bases between them. Germline CDR1 and CDR2: MNHEY and SMNVEV (reference sequence). As DNA, the CDR3 is TGTGCCAGCAGTCCCCCCCAGGGGAACACTGAAGCTTTCTTT. Translation gives CASSPPQGNTEAFF.